This T cell receptor beta chain was obtained from a study of blood T cell repertoires in COVID-19. In the original processing: How many nucleated cells were present was estimated from reference gene primer amplification. Profiled with immunoSEQ multiplex PCR; TCRdb holds only in-frame clones, not every one. That table gives V, J and clone size, and the DNA gave D and trimming. The sample gives roughly 170,000 clones, roughly 80% of which show up once; 5.6% is in the top ten. Individuals drawn from 24 US areas were about 18 to 100 years old. CDR1 MNHEY and CDR2 SVGAGI come from the germline V gene. The V gene end was trimmed by 9 bases and the J gene end by 4 bases; junction bases not matched to a gene: 14. The CDR3 consists of 15 residues.

The sequenced sample consisted of PBMCs or T cells enriched from blood (not recorded which). This TCR was sampled from a woman between 35 and 50 years old with acute COVID-19. The chain recombines TRBV6-5 with TRBJ2-5, with TRBD2 identical over 7 bases. CDR3 sequence reads: CASGAGGRRGETQYF. The CDR3 DNA is TGTGCCAGTGGGGCGGGCGGGAGACGAGGAGAGACCCAGTACTTC.